Listed here are 15 T cell receptor beta chains from one sample, sequenced in a study of CD8 T cells in Susac syndrome. An amount of RNA that ranged from roughly 0.45 to 1 ug was reverse transcribed with random hexamers. TCRdb reprocessed the immunoSEQ multiplex PCR reads via MiXCR and lists one record per CDR3 protein. Of 100,000 to 150,000 distinct CDR3 sequences listed, approximately 96% are singletons. Material for sequencing was CD4+ T cells from PBMCs. Receptors were obtained from a human donor in good health.

The rearrangement links TRBV7-9 to TRBJ1-2, with D hard to call. Per germline, CDR1 SEHNR and CDR2 FQNEAQ (reference sequence). The CDR3 is 13 residues long. Between the trimmed V and J ends, which lost 1 base and 8 bases, there was a span of 11 bases. The CDR3 DNA sequence: TGTGCCAGCAGCTTAGATACGCGTGGGGGCTACACCTTC. Amino acids: CASSLDTRGGYTF.

V usage is TRBV5-1 and J usage is TRBJ2-7; D unresolved. The CDR3 has 14 residues. Trimming cost V 0 bases and J 6 bases, with 13 bases left between them. The germline CDR1 and CDR2 sequences are SGHRS and YFSETQ. The CDR3 DNA is TGCGCCAGCAGCTTGGACCCAGGCAGCAGCGAGCAGTACTTC. Protein: CASSLDPGSSEQYF.

V gene TRBV5-4 combines with J gene TRBJ1-2, with 7 bases aligning to TRBD1. The ends lost 4 bases at V and 3 bases at J; junction bases unmatched: 3. The CDR3 has 13 residues. Germline loops: CDR1 SGHNT, CDR2 YYREEE (reference sequence). This CDR3 is CASSLDRDYGYTF. The CDR3 DNA follows: TGTGCCAGCAGCCTCGACAGGGACTATGGCTACACCTTC. The full variable domain, in which reference TRBV5-4 and TRBJ1-2 provide the parts outside the CDR3, is ETGVTQSPTHLIKTRGQQVTLRCSSQSGHNTVSWYQQALGQGPQFIFQYYREEENGRGNFPPRFSGLQFPNYSSELNVNALELDDSALYLCASSLDRDYGYTFGSGTRLTVV.

The CDR3 DNA reads TGTGCCAGCAGCTTTTATCGGGACCGGAGCACAGATACGCAGTATTTT. Its translation is CASSFYRDRSTDTQYF. The chain joins TRBV5-4 to TRBJ2-3, with D perhaps TRBD1 or TRBD2 (5 bases each). Trimming shortened V by 2 bases and J by 0 bases, and 13 bases separated the two germline ends. Germline CDR1 reads SGHNT; CDR2 reads YYREEE (reference sequence). The CDR3 totals 16 residues.

J is TRBJ1-3 and V is TRBV7-9, with unresolved D. The CDR3 runs 13 residues. Germline V gene sequence: CDR1 SEHNR, CDR2 FQNEAQ (reference sequence). Trimming stripped 5 bases from V and 11 bases from J, with 16 bases between. This CDR3 is CASSPDGGRAIYF. CDR3 sequence (DNA): TGTGCCAGCAGCCCGGACGGTGGGAGAGCCATATATTTT.

The chain joins TRBV7-9 to TRBJ2-3; 7 nucleotides align to TRBD2. Germline loops: CDR1 SEHNR, CDR2 FQNEAQ (reference sequence). CDR3 size: 15 residues. Trimming removed 1 base from V and 4 bases from J; junction bases left unmatched: 5. The CDR3 sequence: CASSLDRGSADTQYF. CDR3 coding DNA: TGTGCCAGCAGCTTAGATCGCGGGAGCGCAGATACGCAGTATTTT.

This clonotype appeared once. V usage is TRBV9 and J usage is TRBJ1-1, with D perhaps matching TRBD1 (5 bases). This CDR3 has 16 residues. Germline V gene lookup returns CDR1 SGDLS and CDR2 YYNGEE. V lost 3 bases to trimming and J lost 1 base, with 16 bases between them. The CDR3 loop is CASSGPPGGRNTEAFF. The CDR3 nucleotides read TGTGCCAGCAGCGGTCCCCCGGGGGGGAGGAACACTGAAGCTTTCTTT. Full variable domain (outside the CDR3, taken from reference TRBV9 and TRBJ1-1): DSGVTQTPKHLITATGQRVTLRCSPRSGDLSVYWYQQSLDQGLQFLIQYYNGEERAKGNILERFSAQQFPDLHSELNLSSLELGDSALYFCASSGPPGGRNTEAFFGQGTRLTVV.

The chain is built from TRBV5-4 and TRBJ1-1; 7 bases fit TRBD1. V shed 4 bases and J 11 bases; nucleotides not matched to a gene: 14. The CDR3 is made up of 14 amino acids. Germline-derived CDR1 and CDR2 are SGHNT and YYREEE (reference sequence). The CDR3 nucleotides read TGTGCCAGCAGCCACACAGGGGACCTCGCGCGGGCTTTCTTT. Protein sequence: CASSHTGDLARAFF.

The genes are TRBV20-1 and TRBJ1-2; 7 bases agree with TRBD1. The CDR3 loop spans 17 amino acids. Per the germline V gene, CDR1 is DFQATT and CDR2 is SNEGSKA (reference sequence). V lost 1 base, J lost 6 bases, and 17 bases stayed unmatched. The CDR3 spells CSARAWTGARPGDGYTF. CDR3 nucleotide sequence: TGCAGTGCTAGAGCTTGGACAGGCGCTCGCCCGGGGGATGGCTACACCTTC.

The rearrangement links TRBV3-1 to TRBJ2-7, with unresolved D. Deletions cut 4 bases from V and 0 bases from J, with 10 bases between. The CDR3 is 14 amino acids. The germline V gene encodes CDR1 LGHDT and CDR2 YNNKEL (reference sequence). The CDR3 DNA reads TGTGCCAGCAGCCGCCGAGACCGCTCCTACGAGCAGTACTTC. It codes for CASSRRDRSYEQYF.

The chain recombines TRBV7-9 with TRBJ2-7; 9 positions match TRBD1. Germline V lookup: CDR1 SEHNR, CDR2 FQNEAQ (reference sequence). The V segment lost 5 bases and the J segment 6 bases; nucleotides outside the gene matches: 11. The CDR3 consists of 15 residues. The CDR3 coding sequence is TGTGCCAGCAGCCTAACCGGGACAGGGCTGGCCGAGCAGTACTTC. Translated, it gives CASSLTGTGLAEQYF.

This clonotype has just one count. The rearrangement links TRBV5-1 to TRBJ1-3; 7 nucleotides agree with TRBD1. CDR1 is SGHRS and CDR2 is YFSETQ in the germline V gene. The CDR3 length is 15 residues. The junction had 4 bases not matched to a gene; V was cut back by 4 bases and J by 0 bases. The CDR3 DNA reads TGCGCCAGCAGCACCGGGACAGTCTCTGGAAACACCATATATTTT. It codes for CASSTGTVSGNTIYF.

The chain links TRBV24-1 to TRBJ2-7; TRBD2 matches 7 bases. This CDR3 is built from 13 residues. Trimming cost V 7 bases and J 3 bases; bases outside gene matches: 5. CDR1 KGHDR and CDR2 SFDVKD come from the germline V gene. In nucleotides, the CDR3 is TGTGCCACCAGCGCTGGGGGGGGCTACGAGCAGTACTTC. Translation gives CATSAGGGYEQYF.

This sequence joins TRBV5-1 and TRBJ2-7; 9 nucleotides align to TRBD2. The CDR3 is 16 residues long. The trim removed 4 bases at V and 2 bases at J, leaving 10 bases unmatched. The germline V gene encodes CDR1 SGHRS and CDR2 YFSETQ. The CDR3 bases are TGCGCCAGCAGCCGGGATTTGGCTAGCGGGACCTACGAGCAGTACTTC. The encoded protein is CASSRDLASGTYEQYF.

This clonotype was counted a single time. The CDR3 DNA reads as TGTGCCAGCAGACCCACCGGGACTAGCGGGAGAAATGAGCAGTTCTTC. Translated, it gives CASRPTGTSGRNEQFF. The V gene is TRBV7-8, the J gene TRBJ2-1, with 14 bases lining up with TRBD2. V gave up 6 bases and J gave up 7 bases; unmatched junction bases: 8. This CDR3 is 16 amino acids long. Germline V gives CDR1 SGHVS, CDR2 FQNEAQ.